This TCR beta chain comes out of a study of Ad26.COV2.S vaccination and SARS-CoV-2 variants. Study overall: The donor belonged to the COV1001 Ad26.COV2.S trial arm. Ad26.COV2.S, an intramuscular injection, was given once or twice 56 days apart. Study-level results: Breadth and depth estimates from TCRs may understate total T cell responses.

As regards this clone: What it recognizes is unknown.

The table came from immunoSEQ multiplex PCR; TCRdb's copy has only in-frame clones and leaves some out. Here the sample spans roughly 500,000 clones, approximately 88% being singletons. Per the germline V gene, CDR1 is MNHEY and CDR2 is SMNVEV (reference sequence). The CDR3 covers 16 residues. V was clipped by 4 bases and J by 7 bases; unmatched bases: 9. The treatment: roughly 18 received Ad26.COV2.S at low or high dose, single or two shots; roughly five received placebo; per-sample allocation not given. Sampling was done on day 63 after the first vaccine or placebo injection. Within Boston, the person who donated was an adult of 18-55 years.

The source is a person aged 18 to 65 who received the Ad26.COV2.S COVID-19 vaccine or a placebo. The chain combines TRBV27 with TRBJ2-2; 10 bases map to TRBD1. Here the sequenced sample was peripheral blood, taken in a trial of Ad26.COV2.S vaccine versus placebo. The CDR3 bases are TGTGCCAGCAGTTCCCTGACAGGGGGCTATGACGGGGAGCTGTTTTTT. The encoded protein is CASSSLTGGYDGELFF.